The next 20 T cell receptor beta chains were all read from a single sample in a study of shared clonotypes between healthy human individuals. Clones were sequenced by immunoSEQ multiplex PCR, and TCRdb holds only the in-frame ones, with some missing. The repertoire holds roughly 770,000 clones, with roughly 96% as singletons. CD45RO negativity and positive selection for CCR7 defined naive CD8 cells, a population that excluded terminally differentiated effector memory CD45RA+ cells. The sample taken for sequencing was naive CD8+ T cells sorted from blood. These TCRs come from a man in his thirties or forties in good health.

V usage is TRBV4-1 and J usage is TRBJ2-1; D remains unclear. This CDR3 region has 15 residues. CDR1 is MGHRA and CDR2 is YSYEKL in the germline V gene. Trimming stripped 7 bases from V and 8 bases from J, with 21 bases between. Here the CDR3 reads CASTPRPRAWDEQFF. CDR3 DNA sequence: TGCGCCAGCACCCCGAGGCCCCGGGCTTGGGATGAGCAGTTCTTC.

This chain connects TRBV14 to TRBJ2-1; D not resolved. Deletions cut 0 bases from V and 8 bases from J, with 17 bases between. Germline CDR1 SGHDN, CDR2 FVKESK. This CDR3 spans 16 amino acids. The CDR3 sequence is CASSQEGWRKADEQFF. The CDR3 nucleotides are TGTGCCAGCAGCCAAGAAGGGTGGCGCAAGGCGGATGAGCAGTTCTTC.

V and J are TRBV14 and TRBJ2-6, with D perhaps matching TRBD1 (5 bases). V shed 0 bases and J shed 2 bases, with 8 bases lying between them. The CDR3 covers 16 residues. Germline V CDR1 and CDR2: SGHDN, FVKESK. The CDR3 DNA follows: TGTGCCAGCAGCCAAGAAGGGGTGACTGGGGCCAACGTCCTGACTTTC. It codes for CASSQEGVTGANVLTF.

The V and J genes are TRBV5-6 and TRBJ1-1; the match to TRBD1 covers 8 bases. From germline, CDR1 is SGHDT and CDR2 YYEEEE. The CDR3 contains 17 residues. V gave up 4 bases and J gave up 2 bases; unmatched junction bases: 13. CDR3 region: CASSLYIGQGKNTEAFF. In nucleotides, the CDR3 is TGTGCCAGCAGCCTCTATATCGGACAGGGAAAAAACACTGAAGCTTTCTTT.

The V and J genes are TRBV9 and TRBJ1-2; no clear D. The V end was cut by 4 bases, the J end by 8 bases, with 12 bases between. Germline-derived CDR1 and CDR2 are SGDLS and YYNGEE. This CDR3 region has 12 residues. As DNA, the CDR3 is TGTGCCAGCAGCCAGAGTAAGGAGGGCTACACCTTC. Translation: CASSQSKEGYTF.

Only one count was recorded for this clone. The rearrangement uses TRBV2 and TRBJ2-4; unclear D gene. CDR1 is SNHLY, CDR2 FYNNEI, per germline. The V and J ends lost 6 bases and 0 bases respectively, with 9 bases between them. This CDR3 is built from 14 residues. CDR3: CASSGGLAKNIQYF. The CDR3 DNA reads TGTGCCAGCAGCGGCGGCCTAGCCAAAAACATTCAGTACTTC.

This clone has only one observation. The chain couples TRBV10-1 to TRBJ1-1, with 7 bases fitting TRBD1. The CDR3 consists of 20 residues. Germline loops: CDR1 WNHNN, CDR2 SYGVQD (reference sequence). Germline trimming cut 0 bases from V and 1 base from J; bases unmatched to any gene: 17. DNA for the CDR3: TGCGCCAGCAGTGAGTCGATTGTCCCGGACACGAAGGGGGCGAACACTGAAGCTTTCTTT. Protein: CASSESIVPDTKGANTEAFF.

The genes are TRBV5-5 and TRBJ2-7; TRBD2 agrees at 9 bases. The V gene end was trimmed by 5 bases and the J gene end by 3 bases; junction bases not matched to a gene: 3. This CDR3 contains 13 residues. From germline, CDR1 is SGHKS and CDR2 YYEKEE (reference sequence). CDR3 loop: CASSFSGSYEQYF. As DNA, the CDR3 is TGTGCCAGCAGTTTTAGCGGGAGCTACGAGCAGTACTTC.

This rearrangement joins TRBV10-1 to TRBJ2-7; TRBD2 aligns across 10 bases. Germline values: CDR1 WNHNN, CDR2 SYGVQD (reference sequence). V was clipped by 3 bases and J by 3 bases; unmatched bases: 5. The CDR3 is 15 residues long. The CDR3 sequence: CASSEGLAGDYEQYF. CDR3 nucleotide sequence: TGCGCCAGCAGTGAAGGGCTAGCGGGAGACTACGAGCAGTACTTC.

This clone was found once. The chain couples TRBV4-3 to TRBJ2-7, with D maybe TRBD2 (6 bases). Germline CDR1 LGHNA, CDR2 YSLEER. V was shortened by 4 bases and J by 3 bases, with 19 bases between the two germline ends. The CDR3 covers 16 residues. The CDR3 DNA reads as TGCGCCAGCAGCCCCGATACTAGCATAGGGAACTACGAGCAGTACTTC. This translates into CASSPDTSIGNYEQYF.

V usage is TRBV20-1 and J usage is TRBJ2-7; D gene uncertain. V was pared by 6 bases and J by 2 bases, with 2 bases between. The germline V gene encodes CDR1 DFQATT and CDR2 SNEGSKA (reference sequence). CDR3 length equals 9 residues. The DNA for the CDR3 is TGCAGTGCGGCCTACGAGCAGTACTTC. Translated: CSAAYEQYF.

The chain links TRBV9 to TRBJ1-1; a possible D gene is TRBD1 (6 bases). Looked up from germline, CDR1 is SGDLS and CDR2 is YYNGEE. The CDR3 runs 14 residues. The V end lost 4 bases, the J end lost 0 bases, and 10 bases lay between the germline ends. The CDR3 reads CASSPGTLNTEAFF. The CDR3 DNA follows: TGTGCCAGCAGCCCCGGGACACTGAACACTGAAGCTTTCTTT.

The chain couples TRBV19 to TRBJ2-5; no clear D. CDR3 length equals 14 residues. Trimming left V 3 bases short and J 9 bases short, with 17 bases between. The germline V gene encodes CDR1 LNHDA and CDR2 SQIVND (reference sequence). CDR3 DNA: TGTGCCAGTAGTATGGACCTGGGCCTGACGTCCCAGTACTTC. Protein: CASSMDLGLTSQYF.

This chain connects TRBV23-1 to TRBJ2-7; a weak D match, TRBD2 (5 bases). TRBV23-1 is identified as an open reading frame with a role that is uncertain. This CDR3 comprises 18 residues. The V end was cut by 2 bases, the J end by 7 bases, with 27 bases between. The CDR3 DNA follows: TGCGCCAGCAGTCAAGGCAGGTTATCGACCCTGAGGGCGAGGGAGCAGTACTTC. It yields the protein CASSQGRLSTLRAREQYF.

The V and J genes are TRBV2 and TRBJ2-7; TRBD2 is a possible D gene (5 bases). Germline loops: CDR1 SNHLY, CDR2 FYNNEI. Trimming removed 5 bases at V and 2 bases at J, with 16 bases between. The CDR3 extends over 15 amino acids. The CDR3: CASSPTEGGPYEQYF. The CDR3 bases are TGTGCCAGCAGTCCTACAGAGGGCGGTCCCTACGAGCAGTACTTC.

This chain joins TRBV11-2 and TRBJ2-1; D perhaps matches TRBD2 (6 bases). The germline gives CDR1 SGHAT, CDR2 FQNNGV. This CDR3 has 19 residues. V was cut by 0 bases and J by 3 bases, with 21 bases left in between. CDR3 bases: TGTGCCAGCAGCTTAGATATCCCCTATAGGAGGGGTTTCTACAATGAGCAGTTCTTC. Translating it yields CASSLDIPYRRGFYNEQFF.

The CDR3 sequence is CASSPYGISNEQFF. The DNA for the CDR3 is TGTGCCAGCAGCCCATACGGGATAAGCAACGAGCAGTTCTTC. The rearrangement links TRBV9 to TRBJ2-1, with D possibly TRBD2 on 5 matching bases. V lost 4 bases to trimming and J lost 10 bases, with 18 bases between them. Germline CDR1 is SGDLS and CDR2 is YYNGEE. The CDR3 runs 14 residues. Based on the CDR3 plus reference TRBV9 and TRBJ2-1, the full variable domain is DSGVTQTPKHLITATGQRVTLRCSPRSGDLSVYWYQQSLDQGLQFLIQYYNGEERAKGNILERFSAQQFPDLHSELNLSSLELGDSALYFCASSPYGISNEQFFGPGTRLTVL.

V and J are TRBV11-2 and TRBJ2-7; possible D gene TRBD1, 5 bases. This CDR3 spans 17 amino acids. Per germline, CDR1 SGHAT and CDR2 FQNNGV. V was pared by 0 bases and J by 1 base, with 16 bases between. The CDR3 region is CASSLEPWGQVSYEQYF. The CDR3 nucleotides read TGTGCCAGCAGCTTAGAGCCGTGGGGCCAAGTATCCTACGAGCAGTACTTC.

The V gene is TRBV29-1, the J gene TRBJ1-5; no reliable D call. Trimming left V 6 bases short and J 3 bases short, with 15 bases between. There are 14 residues in the CDR3. Germline values: CDR1 SQVTM, CDR2 ANQGSEA. For the CDR3, the DNA is TGCAGCGTCCTTGGAGATTCCCTCAATCAGCCCCAGCATTTT. Protein product: CSVLGDSLNQPQHF.

This chain links TRBV7-2 with TRBJ2-7, with a weak D call TRBD2 (6 bases). The V and J ends lost 3 bases and 6 bases respectively, with 9 bases between them. From germline, CDR1 is SGHTA and CDR2 FQGNSA. CDR3 length: 12 amino acids. The DNA of the CDR3 is TGTGCCAGCAGCTTCGGAGGGAGCGAGCAGTACTTC. Translating it yields CASSFGGSEQYF.